These T cell receptor beta chains were read from a single sample in a study of blood T cell repertoires in COVID-19. The table came from immunoSEQ multiplex PCR; TCRdb's copy has only in-frame clones and leaves some out. The sample gives some 75,000 clones, 80% of which show up once; about 13% is in the top ten. Input material: peripheral blood. These receptors all stem from a man aged 50 or older with COVID-19, enrolled during active disease. The conserved cysteine and the conserved F or W are not part of the CDR3 here. Fields, in order: V gene, CDR3 protein.

TRBV6-1,ASSDGAVSSYEQY
TRBV25-1,ASSEAGGTDTQY
TRBV30,AWSRGQGAYGYT
TRBV28,ASSLRGLEQY
TRBV7-2,ASSLARQYEQY
TRBV7-2,ASGILGTDTQY
TRBV5-4,ASSARLAASSYNEQF
TRBV20-1,SASRQAPSGANVLT
TRBV29-1,SAQRGQGLDTQY
TRBV5-1,ASSFLAGPQLGDTQY
TRBV9,ASSGGLAGGRETQY
TRBV18,ASSPTIGQPQAF
TRBV6-5,ASSPGTTRGETQY
TRBV27,ASRSLSGVHGEQY
TRBV19,ASSRQATNYGYT
TRBV6-6,ASSRLAGNNEQF
TRBV5-1,ASSLAGYGSPLH
TRBV4-1,ASSPPPDRTVYNEQF
TRBV7-2,ASSLDSGGNQPQH
TRBV24-1,ATSGPGVRGYT
TRBV30,AWEQGARETQY
TRBV7-9,ASSLGQGMGTEAF
TRBV6-5,ASSTGTGGIYEQY
TRBV23-1,ASSQGDRRGNLSNQPQH
TRBV27,ASGNRRWDGYT
TRBV10-3,AISEQGARDTGELF
TRBV28,ASSTDRGWEQY
TRBV3-1/TRBV3-2,ASSQDTGLAGTGELF
TRBV28,ASSPGTATSYGYT
TRBV30,AWSVSTLGAYNSPLH
TRBV28,ASSPPTGEGNQPQH
TRBV10-3,AIQGGGIYEQY
TRBV20-1,SASHRTTNTGELF
TRBV30,AWSTGVGNQPQH
TRBV10-3,AISEVVITGELF
TRBV3-1/TRBV3-2,ASSLMGLPRETQY
TRBV18,ASSPSHNTEAF
TRBV4-2,ASGIAGEGAGELF
TRBV28,ASSPRQGRIEKLF
TRBV5-6,ASSATGYEQY
TRBV6-5,ASRTTGHEQY
TRBV6-1,ASSEAPGQGRYGYT
TRBV19,ASGGQGIGTDTQY
TRBV3-1/TRBV3-2,ASSGTGTVLNTEAF
TRBV24-1,ATSDSQGGSAKNIQY
TRBV6-1,ASSGERTGFGYGYT
TRBV27,ASARVSVGSGNTIY
TRBV24-1,ATSDPNPGTSGSTDTQY
TRBV2,ASSEAGQANSPLH
TRBV5-5,ASSAGVSSKETQY
TRBV5-1,ASSFTEGQPQH
TRBV4-1,ASSQSRGSMNTEAF
TRBV28,ASSFLQGETEAF